This T cell receptor (beta chain) stems from a study of blood T cell repertoires in COVID-19. Overall study: Sources were T cells, B-cell-depleted T cells, or PBMCs; the material itself was cDNA or gDNA.

Under the authors' procedure: Researchers report that nucleated cell counts were estimated from reference gene primer amplification. Here immunoSEQ multiplex PCR was the method, and the copy in TCRdb shows in-frame clones only, minus some. That table gives V, J and clone size, and the DNA gave D and trimming. Seen here are 150,000 to 180,000 clones, around 78% observed once, and the top ten hold under 2%. CDR3 length equals 15 residues. Germline V gene sequence: CDR1 SGHTA, CDR2 FQGNSA. V lost 2 bases, J lost 6 bases, and 14 bases lay in between. The sequence came from a man older than 75 with acute or convalescent COVID-19. The V gene is TRBV7-2, the J gene TRBJ1-5, with D possibly matching TRBD1 (6 bases). Material: peripheral blood. CDR3 coding DNA: TGTGCCAGCAGCTTACGGGCAGGGGAAGGTCAGCCCCAGCATTTT. This codes for CASSLRAGEGQPQHF.